This TCR beta chain was recorded in a study of CD8 T cells in ankylosing spondylitis. Study results and caveats: Disease-linked clones bore a CD8+ phenotype and were relatively rare in peripheral blood.

As concerns this clonotype: Its specificity is not known.

Via MiXCR, TCRdb re-called the 5' RACE reads, giving one row per CDR3 protein. The sample comprises under 150,000 distinct CDR3 sequences, 7% to 10% of which are singletons, and approximately 6.8% rests with the top ten. Germline loops: CDR1 DFQATT, CDR2 SNEGSKA (reference sequence). Trimming pared 2 bases from V and 4 bases from J, leaving 14 bases between. The CDR3 runs to 14 residues. The receptor was isolated from a male donor with ankylosing spondylitis. This chain joins TRBV20-1 and TRBJ1-2; D possibly corresponds to TRBD1 (6 bases). The sequencing input was synovial fluid, either unsorted or a sorted T cell fraction (not recorded which). DNA of the CDR3: TGCAGTGCTAGAAGTAGGGGGAGAGCCTATGGCTACACCTTC. It yields the protein CSARSRGRAYGYTF.